The rows below give T cell receptor beta chains drawn from one sample of a study of blood T cell repertoires in COVID-19. TCRdb's copy holds only in-frame clones and misses some; the assay was immunoSEQ multiplex PCR. The sample lists about 270,000 clones, roughly 90% occurring once. The specimen sequenced was peripheral blood. The receptor set was obtained from a man aged 45-60 years with acute or convalescent COVID-19. The CDR3 runs from the conserved cysteine through the conserved F or W. A D gene is named only where the DNA matches it firmly. Expanded clones get a size class; other rows say once, few or many, or leave the size out.

.	TRBJ1-6	TRBV2	.	TGTGCCAGCAGGCTGGGGGGGGATAATTCACCCCTCCACTTT	CASRLGGDNSPLHF
once	TRBJ2-7	TRBV5-1	.	TGCGCCAGCAGCTTGAGTAGCGGAGCGTTAACCTACGAGCAGTACTTC	CASSLSSGALTYEQYF
.	TRBJ2-7	TRBV19	TRBD1	TGTGCCAGTAGTAGGGGGCCTGGACAGGGTCCCTACGAGCAGTACTTC	CASSRGPGQGPYEQYF
.	TRBJ1-2	TRBV6-5	TRBD1	TGTGCCAGCAGGGTCCCGGGACAGGGGTCCTATGGCTACACCTTC	CASRVPGQGSYGYTF
.	TRBJ1-1	TRBV7-9	.	TGTGCCAGCAGCTTAAGGGCGGGTGTGAACACTGAAGCTTTCTTT	CASSLRAGVNTEAFF
.	TRBJ1-2	TRBV4-2	TRBD1	TGTGCCAGCAGCCAAGACAGGGGGCGCCAGGATGGCTACACCTTC	CASSQDRGRQDGYTF
.	TRBJ1-5	TRBV10-2	TRBD1	TGCGCCAGCTCCCGGGACAGGGTCAATCAGCCCCAGCATTTT	CASSRDRVNQPQHF
.	TRBJ2-7	TRBV20-1	.	TGCAGTGCTAGTAGCCAGGTTTCCGATGGCGAGCAGTACTTC	CSASSQVSDGEQYF
once	TRBJ2-1	TRBV2	TRBD1	TGTGCCAGCCGGAGACAGGGGTCTGAGCAGTTCTTC	CASRRQGSEQFF
.	TRBJ1-1	TRBV4-1	.	TGCGCCAGCAGCCAAGATTGGAGGAACACTGAAGCTTTCTTT	CASSQDWRNTEAFF
.	TRBJ1-3	TRBV15	.	TGTGCCACCAGCAGAGATCCGCCGGGGGAACCCTCTGGAAACACCATATATTTT	CATSRDPPGEPSGNTIYF
.	TRBJ1-2	TRBV19	.	TGTGCCAGTAGTATATCAGGGGCCAGTGGCTACACCTTC	CASSISGASGYTF
.	TRBJ1-6	TRBV7-9	.	TGTGCCAGCACCCTTGATAGTATTAATTCACCCCTCCACTTT	CASTLDSINSPLHF
.	TRBJ2-1	TRBV27	TRBD2	TGTGCCAGCAGTCCCTATAGTAGCGGGGGGCTCAATGAGCAGTTCTTC	CASSPYSSGGLNEQFF
.	TRBJ1-1	TRBV27	.	TGTGCCAGCTTGGACAGTTCCTACACTGAAGCTTTCTTT	CASLDSSYTEAFF
.	TRBJ1-5	TRBV5-1	.	TGCGCCAGCAGCTTGACCGGGGGCAATCAGCCCCAGCATTTT	CASSLTGGNQPQHF
once	TRBJ2-3	TRBV5-1	TRBD2	TGCGCCAGCAGCTCCCGACCCGGACTAGCGGGGACCTTGACTAGCACAGATACGCAGTATTTT	CASSSRPGLAGTLTSTDTQYF
.	TRBJ1-2	TRBV2	.	TGTGCCAGCAGTCCCGGGACACGATACTATGGCTACACCTTC	CASSPGTRYYGYTF
.	TRBJ2-7	TRBV6-5	TRBD2	TGTGCCAGCAAAACCCAAGCGGGACGAAGCTACGAGCAGTACTTC	CASKTQAGRSYEQYF
.	TRBJ2-3	TRBV12-5	.	TGTGCTAGTGCCCCGGACGGGGTTAGCACAGATACGCAGTATTTT	CASAPDGVSTDTQYF
few	TRBJ1-5	TRBV7-2	TRBD1	TGTGCCAGCAGCCCAACCGTTCGGGACAGGGATTACCATCAGCCCCAGCATTTT	CASSPTVRDRDYHQPQHF
.	TRBJ2-7	TRBV27	.	TGTGCCAGCAGTTTATCATCGGGGGAATTGCTCTACGAGCAGTACTTC	CASSLSSGELLYEQYF
.	TRBJ2-6	TRBV3-1/TRBV3-2	.	TGTGCCAGCAGCCAAGCACGGGCAGGGGTAGGGGCCAACGTCCTGACTTTC	CASSQARAGVGANVLTF
.	TRBJ1-1	TRBV30	TRBD1	TGTGCCTGGGAACAGGGGCCCACTGAAGCTTTCTTT	CAWEQGPTEAFF
.	TRBJ2-5	TRBV4-2	TRBD2	TGTGCCAGCAGCCTGGCTAGCGGGTCCGGCGGGGAGACCCAGTACTTC	CASSLASGSGGETQYF
.	TRBJ1-2	TRBV27	TRBD1	TGTGCCAGCAGTTCGTGGGCCGGGACAGGGCCCTTAAGGGATGGCTACACCTTC	CASSSWAGTGPLRDGYTF
.	TRBJ1-2	TRBV11-2	.	TGTGCCAGCAGTCCGCAGGGGCAGGCTAACTATGGCTACACCTTC	CASSPQGQANYGYTF
.	TRBJ1-1	TRBV9	.	TGTGCCAGCAGCGTAAGTCTGGAGGCTGAAGCTTTCTTT	CASSVSLEAEAFF
.	TRBJ1-2	TRBV14	.	TGTGCCAGCAGCCAAGAGCCTAGAGGTTATGGCTACACCTTC	CASSQEPRGYGYTF
.	TRBJ1-2	TRBV7-8	.	TGTGCCAGCAGCTGGGCAGGGAAGTCGAGCAACTATGGCTACACCTTC	CASSWAGKSSNYGYTF
.	TRBJ2-1	TRBV27	.	TGTGCCAGCAGTTTTTTAGGGGTGGATGAGCAGTTCTTC	CASSFLGVDEQFF
few	TRBJ1-1	TRBV12-5	.	TGTGCTAGTGGTTTGGTCGGTATTGAAGCTTTCTTT	CASGLVGIEAFF
.	TRBJ2-5	TRBV4-2	TRBD1	TGTGCCAGCGCCAAGACAGGGGGTGTCCAAGAGACCCAGTACTTC	CASAKTGGVQETQYF
.	TRBJ1-5	TRBV19	.	TGTGCCACCGGGGGGACTGGCAATCAGCCCCAGCATTTT	CATGGTGNQPQHF
.	TRBJ1-5	TRBV19	TRBD1	TGTGCCAGTAGTATAAATCGACAGGGACCTAAGCCCCAGCATTTT	CASSINRQGPKPQHF
.	TRBJ1-2	TRBV11-2	.	TGTGCCAGCAGCCGACAGGTCGGCTCTGGCTACACCTTC	CASSRQVGSGYTF
.	TRBJ1-3	TRBV10-3	.	TGTGCCATCAGGGAGGGAGGGGGAAACACCATATATTTT	CAIREGGGNTIYF
.	TRBJ1-5	TRBV5-1	.	TGCGCCAGCAGCCCCCTTCTCGGGGATCAGCCCCAGCATTTT	CASSPLLGDQPQHF
.	TRBJ1-1	TRBV18	.	TGTGCCAGCTCACCTAATTCGGGAGTCTTGACTGAAGCTTTCTTT	CASSPNSGVLTEAFF
few	TRBJ2-2	TRBV9	TRBD2	TGTGCCAGCAGCCCGCGGGAGCGGATGAACACCGGGGAGCTGTTTTTT	CASSPRERMNTGELFF
.	TRBJ2-5	TRBV11-2	TRBD2	TGTGCCAGCAGCCGAATCCTGGGACTAGCGGGGGCGCAAGAGACCCAGTACTTC	CASSRILGLAGAQETQYF
.	TRBJ2-1	TRBV6-6	TRBD2	TGTGCCAGCAGTTACCGGGGGGGGCTGGATGAGCAGTTCTTC	CASSYRGGLDEQFF
once	TRBJ1-3	TRBV7-2	.	TGTGCCAGCAGCTTAGTTGGGCAGGTTGGAAACACCATATATTTT	CASSLVGQVGNTIYF
.	TRBJ1-2	TRBV18	TRBD1	TGTGCCAGCTCCCCCGGGACAGGGGCATTTCCTAACTATGGCTACACCTTC	CASSPGTGAFPNYGYTF
.	TRBJ2-7	TRBV4-2	TRBD2	TGTGCCAGCAGCCAAGGGCCGGGACTAGCGGGGTCCCACGAGCAGTACTTC	CASSQGPGLAGSHEQYF
.	TRBJ1-1	TRBV2	.	TGTGCCAGCAGTGAGGAGCAGGGAAGAGCAACTGAAGCTTTCTTT	CASSEEQGRATEAFF
.	TRBJ2-1	TRBV10-1	.	TGCGCCAGCAGTGTGTACCTTGGGGAGGAGCAGTTCTTC	CASSVYLGEEQFF
.	TRBJ2-2	TRBV11-2	.	TGTGCCAGCAGCTCCCCTCTCGGCGGATTGACCGGGGAGCTGTTTTTT	CASSSPLGGLTGELFF
.	TRBJ1-5	TRBV5-5	TRBD1	TGTGCCAGCAGCGTGGCCGGGACAGGGTGGCAGCCCCAGCATTTT	CASSVAGTGWQPQHF
.	TRBJ1-1	TRBV6-2/TRBV6-3	.	TGTGCCAGCAGTTACTACGGGAACACTGAAGCTTTCTTT	CASSYYGNTEAFF
.	TRBJ2-5	TRBV6-6	TRBD2	TGTGCCAGCAGTTACGGGACTAGCGGGACCGAGACCCAGTACTTC	CASSYGTSGTETQYF